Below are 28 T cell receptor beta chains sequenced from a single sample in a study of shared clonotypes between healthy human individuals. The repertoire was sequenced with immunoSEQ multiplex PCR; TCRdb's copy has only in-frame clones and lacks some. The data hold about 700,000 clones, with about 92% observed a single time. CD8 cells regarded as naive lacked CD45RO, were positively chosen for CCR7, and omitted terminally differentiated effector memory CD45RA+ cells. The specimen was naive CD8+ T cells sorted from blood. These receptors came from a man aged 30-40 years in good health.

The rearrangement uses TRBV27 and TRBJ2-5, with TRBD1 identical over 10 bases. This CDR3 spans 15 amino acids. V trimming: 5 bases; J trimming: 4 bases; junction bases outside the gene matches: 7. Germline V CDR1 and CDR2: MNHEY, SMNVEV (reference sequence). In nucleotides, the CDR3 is TGTGCCAGCAGTCCGCGGGGACAGGGGTTAGAGACCCAGTACTTC. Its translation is CASSPRGQGLETQYF.

The DNA for the CDR3 is TGCGCCAGCAGCCAGATCGGACAGGGCGGCAATCAGCCCCAGCATTTT. Amino acids: CASSQIGQGGNQPQHF. This chain joins TRBV4-1 and TRBJ1-5; TRBD1 agrees at 8 bases. V gave up 3 bases and J gave up 2 bases; unmatched junction bases: 6. CDR3 length: 16 residues. Germline CDR1 MGHRA, CDR2 YSYEKL.

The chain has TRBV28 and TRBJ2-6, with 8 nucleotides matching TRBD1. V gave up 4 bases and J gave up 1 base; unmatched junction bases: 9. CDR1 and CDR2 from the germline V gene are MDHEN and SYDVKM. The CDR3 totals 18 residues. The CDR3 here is CASSSRTGQRSGANVLTF. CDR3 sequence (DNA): TGTGCCAGCAGTTCAAGGACAGGGCAGAGGTCTGGGGCCAACGTCCTGACTTTC.

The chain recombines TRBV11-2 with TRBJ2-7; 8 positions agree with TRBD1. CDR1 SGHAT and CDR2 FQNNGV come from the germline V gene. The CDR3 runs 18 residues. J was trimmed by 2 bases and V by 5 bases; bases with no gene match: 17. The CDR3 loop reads CASSPSPGTGYPTYEQYF. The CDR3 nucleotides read TGTGCCAGCAGCCCCAGCCCCGGGACAGGCTACCCCACCTACGAGCAGTACTTC.

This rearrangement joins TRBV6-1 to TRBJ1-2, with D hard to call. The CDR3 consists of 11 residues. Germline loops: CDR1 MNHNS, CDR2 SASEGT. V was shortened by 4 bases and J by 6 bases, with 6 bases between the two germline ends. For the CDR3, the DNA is TGTGCCAGCAGTGTTACCGATGGCTACACCTTC. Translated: CASSVTDGYTF.

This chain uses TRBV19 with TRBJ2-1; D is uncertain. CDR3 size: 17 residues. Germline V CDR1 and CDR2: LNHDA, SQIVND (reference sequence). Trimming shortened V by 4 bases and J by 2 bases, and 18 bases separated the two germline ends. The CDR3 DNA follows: TGTGCCAGTAGTAACCCACTGGATTTGAGCCCCTACAATGAGCAGTTCTTC. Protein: CASSNPLDLSPYNEQFF.

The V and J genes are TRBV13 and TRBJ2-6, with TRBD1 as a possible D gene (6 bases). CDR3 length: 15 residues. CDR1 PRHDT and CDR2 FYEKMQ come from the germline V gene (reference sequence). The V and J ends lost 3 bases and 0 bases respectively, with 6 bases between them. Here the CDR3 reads CASSFRGSGANVLTF. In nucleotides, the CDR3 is TGTGCCAGCAGCTTCAGGGGCTCTGGGGCCAACGTCCTGACTTTC.

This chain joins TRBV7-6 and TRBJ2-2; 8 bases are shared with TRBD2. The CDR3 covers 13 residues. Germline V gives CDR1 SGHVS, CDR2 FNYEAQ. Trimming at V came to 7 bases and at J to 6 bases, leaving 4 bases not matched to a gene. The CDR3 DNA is TGTGCCAGCAAGCGGGAGTATTCCGGGGAGCTGTTTTTT. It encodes CASKREYSGELFF.

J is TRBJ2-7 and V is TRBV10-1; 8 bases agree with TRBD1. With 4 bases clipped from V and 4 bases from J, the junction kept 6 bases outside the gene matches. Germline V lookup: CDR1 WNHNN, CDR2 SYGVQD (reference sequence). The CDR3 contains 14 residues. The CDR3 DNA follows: TGCGCCAGCAGTGGCACGACAGGGGAATACGAGCAGTACTTC. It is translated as CASSGTTGEYEQYF.

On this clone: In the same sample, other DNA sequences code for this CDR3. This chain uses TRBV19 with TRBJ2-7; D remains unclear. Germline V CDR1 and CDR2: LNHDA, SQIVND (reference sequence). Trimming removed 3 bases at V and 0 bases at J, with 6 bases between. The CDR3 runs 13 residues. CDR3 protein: CASSIVTSYEQYF. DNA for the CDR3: TGTGCCAGTAGTATTGTCACCTCCTACGAGCAGTACTTC. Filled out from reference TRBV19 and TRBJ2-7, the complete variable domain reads DGGITQSPKYLFRKEGQNVTLSCEQNLNHDAMYWYRQDPGQGLRLIYYSQIVNDFQKGDIAEGYSVSREKKESFPLTVTSAQKNPTAFYLCASSIVTSYEQYFGPGTRLTVT.

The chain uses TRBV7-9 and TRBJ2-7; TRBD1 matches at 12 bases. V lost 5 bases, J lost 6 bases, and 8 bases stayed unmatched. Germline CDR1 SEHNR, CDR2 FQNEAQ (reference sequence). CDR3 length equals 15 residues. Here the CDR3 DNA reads TGTGCCAGCAGCATATCCGGGACAGGGGGCCGCGAGCAGTACTTC. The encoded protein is CASSISGTGGREQYF.

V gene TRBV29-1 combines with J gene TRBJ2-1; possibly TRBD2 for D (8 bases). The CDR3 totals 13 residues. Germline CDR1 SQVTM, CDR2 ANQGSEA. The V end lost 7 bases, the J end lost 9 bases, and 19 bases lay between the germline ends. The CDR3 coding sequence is TGCAGCGCGACTAGCGCCCAGGGGGGTGAGCAGTTCTTC. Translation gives CSATSAQGGEQFF.

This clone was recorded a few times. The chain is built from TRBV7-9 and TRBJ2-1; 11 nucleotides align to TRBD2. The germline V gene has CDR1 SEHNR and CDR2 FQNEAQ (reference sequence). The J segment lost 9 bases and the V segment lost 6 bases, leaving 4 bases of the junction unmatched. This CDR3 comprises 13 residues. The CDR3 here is CASRPGLAGEQFF. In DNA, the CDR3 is TGTGCCAGCAGACCTGGACTAGCGGGTGAGCAGTTCTTC.

CDR3 sequence (DNA): TGTGCCAGCAGCTTCGCCCAGCGGGAGAAGGGCTACAATGAGCAGTTCTTC. Amino acid sequence: CASSFAQREKGYNEQFF. V and J are TRBV5-4 and TRBJ2-1; 8 bases agree with TRBD2. The CDR3 is 17 residues long. Germline CDR1 is SGHNT and CDR2 is YYREEE (reference sequence). J lost 3 bases, V lost 2 bases, and 10 bases had no gene match. Full variable domain (remainder filled in from reference TRBV5-4 and TRBJ2-1): ETGVTQSPTHLIKTRGQQVTLRCSSQSGHNTVSWYQQALGQGPQFIFQYYREEENGRGNFPPRFSGLQFPNYSSELNVNALELDDSALYLCASSFAQREKGYNEQFFGPGTRLTVL.

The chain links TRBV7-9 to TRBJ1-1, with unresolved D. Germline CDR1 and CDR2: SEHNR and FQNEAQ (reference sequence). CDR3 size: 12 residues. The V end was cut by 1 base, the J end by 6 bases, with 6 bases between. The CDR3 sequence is CASSLGTAEAFF. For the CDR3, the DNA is TGTGCCAGCAGCTTAGGAACAGCTGAAGCTTTCTTT.

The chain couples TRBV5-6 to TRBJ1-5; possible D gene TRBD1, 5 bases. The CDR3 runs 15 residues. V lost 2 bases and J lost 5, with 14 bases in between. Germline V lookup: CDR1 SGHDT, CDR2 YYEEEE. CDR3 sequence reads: CASSFSGGGDQPQHF. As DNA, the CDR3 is TGTGCCAGCAGCTTCTCTGGGGGAGGAGATCAGCCCCAGCATTTT.

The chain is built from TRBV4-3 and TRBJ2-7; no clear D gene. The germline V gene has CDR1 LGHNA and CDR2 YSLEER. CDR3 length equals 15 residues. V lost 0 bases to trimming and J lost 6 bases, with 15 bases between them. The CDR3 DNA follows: TGCGCCAGCAGCCAAGACCGTTCACCAAGCATCGAGCAGTACTTC. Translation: CASSQDRSPSIEQYF.

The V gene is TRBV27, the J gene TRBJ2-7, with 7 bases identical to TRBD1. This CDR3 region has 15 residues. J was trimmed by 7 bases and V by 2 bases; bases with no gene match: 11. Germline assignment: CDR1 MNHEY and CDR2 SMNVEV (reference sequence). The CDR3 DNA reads TGTGCCAGCAGTTTAACCCCCTGGGACAGCCGGGAGCAGTACTTC. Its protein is CASSLTPWDSREQYF.

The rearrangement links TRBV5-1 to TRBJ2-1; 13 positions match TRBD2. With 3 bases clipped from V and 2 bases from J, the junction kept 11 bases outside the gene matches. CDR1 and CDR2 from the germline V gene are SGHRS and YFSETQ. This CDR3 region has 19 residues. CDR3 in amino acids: CASSSVLAGGPTPYNEQFF. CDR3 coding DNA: TGCGCCAGCAGCTCGGTACTAGCGGGAGGGCCAACTCCCTACAATGAGCAGTTCTTC.

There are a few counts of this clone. This chain's CDR3 is CSIGSGSYEQYF. CDR3 nucleotides: TGCAGCATTGGAAGCGGGAGCTACGAGCAGTACTTC. The genes are TRBV29-1 and TRBJ2-7; 8 bases are a match to TRBD2. CDR1 SQVTM and CDR2 ANQGSEA come from the germline V gene. The CDR3 loop spans 12 amino acids. Trimming removed 8 bases from V and 3 bases from J; junction bases left unmatched: 6.

The CDR3 reads CASSDGRGDEQYF. The CDR3 region has the DNA TGTGCCAGCAGCGACGGCAGGGGAGATGAGCAGTACTTC. The V gene is TRBV9, the J gene TRBJ2-7; possible D gene TRBD1, 6 bases. V dropped 3 bases and J dropped 7 bases, with 14 bases sitting between them. Germline CDR1 and CDR2: SGDLS and YYNGEE. The CDR3 is 13 amino acids.

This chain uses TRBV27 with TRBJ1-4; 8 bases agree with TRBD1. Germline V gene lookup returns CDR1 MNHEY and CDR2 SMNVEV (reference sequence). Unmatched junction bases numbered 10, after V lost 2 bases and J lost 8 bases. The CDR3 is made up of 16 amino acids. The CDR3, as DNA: TGTGCCAGCAGTTTAATTGGGTCAGGGGGCGCGGAAAAACTGTTTTTT. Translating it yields CASSLIGSGGAEKLFF.

DNA of the CDR3: TGCGCCAGCAGCCAAGGTCTAAGTAATGAGCAGTTCTTC. Translated, it gives CASSQGLSNEQFF. The chain has TRBV4-1 and TRBJ2-1, with D unclear. CDR1 and CDR2 from the germline V gene are MGHRA and YSYEKL. The V end was cut by 1 base, the J end by 7 bases, with 8 bases between. CDR3 length: 13 residues.

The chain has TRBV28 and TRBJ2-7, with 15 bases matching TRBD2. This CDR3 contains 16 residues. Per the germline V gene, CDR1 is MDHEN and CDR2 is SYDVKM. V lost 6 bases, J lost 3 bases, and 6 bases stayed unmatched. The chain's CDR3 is CASSLPGLAGGYEQYF. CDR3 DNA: TGTGCCAGCAGCCTACCGGGACTAGCGGGAGGCTACGAGCAGTACTTC.

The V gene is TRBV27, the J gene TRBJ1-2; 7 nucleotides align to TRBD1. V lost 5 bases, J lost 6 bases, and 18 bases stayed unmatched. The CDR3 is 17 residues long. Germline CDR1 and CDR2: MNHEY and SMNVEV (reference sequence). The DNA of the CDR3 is TGTGCCAGCAGTCCTCGGGACAGAGCAATGACTACTGATGGCTACACCTTC. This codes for CASSPRDRAMTTDGYTF.

Written as DNA, the CDR3 is TGTGCCAGCAGCATTACCTCTTTCGACGGGGCACGGACAGATACGCAGTATTTT. Protein sequence: CASSITSFDGARTDTQYF. The rearrangement uses TRBV9 and TRBJ2-3; perhaps D is TRBD1 or TRBD2 (5 bases each). Germline V lookup: CDR1 SGDLS, CDR2 YYNGEE. The V and J ends lost 4 bases and 3 bases respectively, with 24 bases between them. The CDR3 has 18 amino acids. Full variable domain (remainder filled in from reference TRBV9 and TRBJ2-3): DSGVTQTPKHLITATGQRVTLRCSPRSGDLSVYWYQQSLDQGLQFLIQYYNGEERAKGNILERFSAQQFPDLHSELNLSSLELGDSALYFCASSITSFDGARTDTQYFGPGTRLTVL.

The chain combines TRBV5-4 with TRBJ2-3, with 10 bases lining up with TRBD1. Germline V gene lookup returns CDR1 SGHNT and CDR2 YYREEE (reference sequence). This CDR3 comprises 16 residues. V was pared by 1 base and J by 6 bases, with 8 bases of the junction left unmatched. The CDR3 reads CASSLLDRGPKDTQYF. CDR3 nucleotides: TGTGCCAGCAGCTTGCTAGACAGGGGGCCTAAGGATACGCAGTATTTT. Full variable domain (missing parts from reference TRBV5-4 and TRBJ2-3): ETGVTQSPTHLIKTRGQQVTLRCSSQSGHNTVSWYQQALGQGPQFIFQYYREEENGRGNFPPRFSGLQFPNYSSELNVNALELDDSALYLCASSLLDRGPKDTQYFGPGTRLTVL.

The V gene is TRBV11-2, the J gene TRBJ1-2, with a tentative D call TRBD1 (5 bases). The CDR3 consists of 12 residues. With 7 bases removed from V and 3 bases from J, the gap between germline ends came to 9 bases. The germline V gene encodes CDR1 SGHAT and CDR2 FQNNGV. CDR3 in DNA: TGTGCCAGCATTAAGGGGCACTATGGCTACACCTTC. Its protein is CASIKGHYGYTF.